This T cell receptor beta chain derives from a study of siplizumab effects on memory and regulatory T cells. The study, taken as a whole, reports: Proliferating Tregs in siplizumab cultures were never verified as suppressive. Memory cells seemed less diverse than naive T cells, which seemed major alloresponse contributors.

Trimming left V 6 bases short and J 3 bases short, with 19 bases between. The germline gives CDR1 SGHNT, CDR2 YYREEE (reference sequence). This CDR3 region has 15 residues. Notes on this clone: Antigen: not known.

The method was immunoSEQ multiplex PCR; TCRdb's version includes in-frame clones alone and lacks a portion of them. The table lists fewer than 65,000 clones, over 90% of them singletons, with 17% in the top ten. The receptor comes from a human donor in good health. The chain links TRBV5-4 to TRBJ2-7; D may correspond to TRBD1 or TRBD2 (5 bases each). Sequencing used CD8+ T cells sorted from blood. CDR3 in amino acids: CASNNGGLGDYEQYF. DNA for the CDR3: TGTGCCAGCAACAATGGGGGTCTCGGCGACTACGAGCAGTACTTC.